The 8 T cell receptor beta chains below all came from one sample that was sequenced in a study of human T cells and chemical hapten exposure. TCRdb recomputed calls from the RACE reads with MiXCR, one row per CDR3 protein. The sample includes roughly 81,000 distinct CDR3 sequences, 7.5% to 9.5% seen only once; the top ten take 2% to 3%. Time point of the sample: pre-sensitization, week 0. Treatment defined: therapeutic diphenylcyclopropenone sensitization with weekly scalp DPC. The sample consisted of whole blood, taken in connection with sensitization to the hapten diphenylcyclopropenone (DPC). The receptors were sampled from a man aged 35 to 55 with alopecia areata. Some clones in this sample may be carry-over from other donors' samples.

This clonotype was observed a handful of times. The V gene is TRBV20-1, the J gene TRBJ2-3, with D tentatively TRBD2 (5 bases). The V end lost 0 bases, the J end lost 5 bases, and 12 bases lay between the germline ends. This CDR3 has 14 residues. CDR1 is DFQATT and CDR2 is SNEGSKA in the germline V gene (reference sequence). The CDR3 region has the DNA TGCAGTGCTAGAGATCTGCTAGCAATAGATACGCAGTATTTT. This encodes CSARDLLAIDTQYF.

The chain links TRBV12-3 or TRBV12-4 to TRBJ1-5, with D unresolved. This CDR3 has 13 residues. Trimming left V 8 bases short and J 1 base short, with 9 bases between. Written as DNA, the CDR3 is TGTGCCAGCCAAGGAGAAAGCAATCAGCCCCAGCATTTT. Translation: CASQGESNQPQHF.

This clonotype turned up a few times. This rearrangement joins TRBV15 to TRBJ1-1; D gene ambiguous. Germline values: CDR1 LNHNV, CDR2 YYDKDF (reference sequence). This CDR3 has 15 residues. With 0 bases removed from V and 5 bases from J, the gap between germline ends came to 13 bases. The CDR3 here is CATSRDFGQLTEAFF. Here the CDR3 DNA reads TGTGCCACCAGCAGAGATTTTGGTCAGTTAACTGAAGCTTTCTTT.

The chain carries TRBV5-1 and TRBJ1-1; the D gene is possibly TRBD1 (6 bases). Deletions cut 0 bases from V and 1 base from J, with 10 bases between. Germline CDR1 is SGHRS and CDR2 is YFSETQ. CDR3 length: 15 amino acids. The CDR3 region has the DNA TGCGCCAGCAGCTTGGTTGTGGGGGCGAACACTGAAGCTTTCTTT. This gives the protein CASSLVVGANTEAFF.

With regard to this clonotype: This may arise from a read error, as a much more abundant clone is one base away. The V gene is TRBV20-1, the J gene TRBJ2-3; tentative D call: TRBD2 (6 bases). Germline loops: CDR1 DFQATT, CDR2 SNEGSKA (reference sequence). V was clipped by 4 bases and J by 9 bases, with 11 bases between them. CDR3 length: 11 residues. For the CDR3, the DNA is TGCAGTGCTAACCGGGGGATGACGCAGTATTTT. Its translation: CSANRGMTQYF.

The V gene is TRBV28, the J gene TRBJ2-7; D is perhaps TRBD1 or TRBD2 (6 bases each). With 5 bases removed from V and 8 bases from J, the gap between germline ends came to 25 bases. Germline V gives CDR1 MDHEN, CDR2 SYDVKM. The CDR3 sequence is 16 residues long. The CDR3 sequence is CASSEGGAGDLQKQYF. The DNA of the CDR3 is TGTGCCAGCAGTGAAGGAGGGGCAGGGGACCTTCAAAAGCAGTACTTC.

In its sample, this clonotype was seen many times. Written as DNA, the CDR3 is TGTGCCACCAGTGATGCCAACTTCGCAGGGTACGGCTACACCTTC. This encodes CATSDANFAGYGYTF. The V call is TRBV24-1, the J call TRBJ1-2, with D possibly being TRBD1 (5 bases). The CDR3 length is 15 residues. Germline lookup yields CDR1 KGHDR and CDR2 SFDVKD. Trimming pared 3 bases from V and 8 bases from J, leaving 18 bases between.

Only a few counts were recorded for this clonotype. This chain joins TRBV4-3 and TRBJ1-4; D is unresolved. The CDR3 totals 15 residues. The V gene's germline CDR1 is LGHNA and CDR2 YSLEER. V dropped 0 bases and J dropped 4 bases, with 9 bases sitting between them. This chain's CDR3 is CASSQDLVVNEKLFF. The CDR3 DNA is TGCGCCAGCAGCCAAGACCTCGTGGTTAATGAAAAACTGTTTTTT.